Each of the 5 T cell receptor beta chains below was sequenced from the same sample in a study of blood T cell repertoires in COVID-19. TCRdb's table, derived via immunoSEQ multiplex PCR, lists solely in-frame clones and lacks some. The sample has roughly 140,000 clones, roughly 87% seen once. Sequenced input: peripheral blood. Every receptor here comes from a man between 70 and 80 years old with acute or convalescent COVID-19.

This chain joins TRBV23-1 and TRBJ2-7; maybe TRBD2 (5 bases). TRBV23-1 belongs to the ORF category, with a function that is uncertain. Trimming shortened V by 0 bases and J by 5 bases, and 32 bases separated the two germline ends. The CDR3 sequence is 21 residues long. CDR3 amino acids: CASSQSGAPPILETLAHEQYF. CDR3 sequence (DNA): TGCGCCAGCAGTCAATCAGGAGCCCCACCCATACTAGAGACCCTTGCCCACGAGCAGTACTTC.

This rearrangement joins TRBV2 to TRBJ1-2; no clear D gene. Germline loops: CDR1 SNHLY, CDR2 FYNNEI. The CDR3 consists of 12 residues. V gave up 4 bases and J gave up 4 bases, with 7 bases separating them. The CDR3 protein is CASSAGTYGYTF. The CDR3 DNA reads TGTGCCAGCAGTGCAGGAACCTATGGCTACACCTTC. The variable domain in full, with the rest retrieved from reference TRBV2 and TRBJ1-2, is EPEVTQTPSHQVTQMGQEVILRCVPISNHLYFYWYRQILGQKVEFLVSFYNNEISEKSEIFDDQFSVERPDGSNFTLKIRSTKLEDSAMYFCASSAGTYGYTFGSGTRLTVV.

This rearrangement joins TRBV2 to TRBJ2-5; 7 bases agree with TRBD2. In germline, CDR1 is SNHLY, CDR2 FYNNEI. The CDR3 has 13 residues. V trimming: 6 bases; J trimming: 3 bases; junction bases outside the gene matches: 4. CDR3 sequence: CASRAGIEETQYF. The DNA for the CDR3 is TGTGCCAGCAGAGCGGGGATTGAAGAGACCCAGTACTTC.

The gene calls are TRBV4-1 and TRBJ2-5; D is unresolved. CDR1 and CDR2 from the germline V gene are MGHRA and YSYEKL. V was shortened by 2 bases and J by 4 bases, with 11 bases between the two germline ends. This CDR3 region has 14 residues. The CDR3 DNA reads TGCGCCAGCAGCCAATCCTTCCGACTAGAGACCCAGTACTTC. Its protein is CASSQSFRLETQYF.

The chain joins TRBV11-2 to TRBJ1-5, with D possibly matching TRBD1 (6 bases). Germline CDR1 SGHAT, CDR2 FQNNGV. The CDR3 contains 14 residues. Deletions cut 3 bases from V and 6 bases from J, with 12 bases between. CDR3 sequence (DNA): TGTGCCAGCAGCTTGAAGGGAGGGGGTCAGCCCCAGCATTTT. Translating it yields CASSLKGGGQPQHF.